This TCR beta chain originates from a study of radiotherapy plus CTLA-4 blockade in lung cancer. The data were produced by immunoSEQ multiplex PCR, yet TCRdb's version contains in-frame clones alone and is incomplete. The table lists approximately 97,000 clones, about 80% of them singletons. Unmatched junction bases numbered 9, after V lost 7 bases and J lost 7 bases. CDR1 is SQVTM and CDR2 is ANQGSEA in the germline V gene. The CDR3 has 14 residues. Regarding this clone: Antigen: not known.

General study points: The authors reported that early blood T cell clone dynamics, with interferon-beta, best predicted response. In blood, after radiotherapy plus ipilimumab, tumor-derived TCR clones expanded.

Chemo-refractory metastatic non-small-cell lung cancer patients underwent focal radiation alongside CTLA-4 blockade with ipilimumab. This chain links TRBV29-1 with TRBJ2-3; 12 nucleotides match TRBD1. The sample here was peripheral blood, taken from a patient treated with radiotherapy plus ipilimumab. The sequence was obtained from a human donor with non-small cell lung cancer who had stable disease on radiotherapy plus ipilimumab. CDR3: CSETGTGGAYTQYF. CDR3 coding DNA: TGCAGCGAGACCGGGACAGGGGGCGCATATACGCAGTATTTT.